The present TCR beta chain was sequenced within a study of identifying expanded T cells in peripheral blood. Study conclusions and caveats: Across healthy donors, higher total template counts meant significantly greater roughly two-week count variance. Over two and four weeks, about 15 and 19 clones changed, versus more than 1 between replicates.

About this clone: Its target is not known.

The data were produced by immunoSEQ multiplex PCR, yet TCRdb's version contains in-frame clones alone and is incomplete. The data contain 120,000 or so clones, over 65% of them seen just once; the ten biggest clones take up roughly 3.3%. Healthy donors had no documented immune events, such as infections, while sampled. The specimen sequenced was blood. This receptor was identified in a person aged 18 to 75 in good health.

The CDR3 DNA sequence: TGTGCCAGCAGGAGCACAGGGGAAGGCGGGGAGCTGTTTTTT. This gives the protein CASRSTGEGGELFF. The chain uses TRBV5-6 and TRBJ2-2; TRBD1 agrees at 7 bases. Germline V gives CDR1 SGHDT, CDR2 YYEEEE. The CDR3 runs 14 residues. V lost 5 bases and J lost 7; bases outside the gene matches: 8.